A single count supports the clone carrying this T cell receptor (beta chain). The sample comes from a study of control samples from healthy donors and cancer patients. The V and J ends lost 3 bases and 0 bases respectively, with 9 bases between them. The CDR3 sequence is 15 residues long. Germline V gene data show CDR1 as GTSNPN and CDR2 as SVGIG (reference sequence). Sequencing was performed with immunoSEQ multiplex PCR; in TCRdb, only in-frame clones are kept and a portion is missing. The profile shows approximately 68,000 clones, 83% of them singletons. This chain joins TRBV30 and TRBJ2-6; unclear D gene. The sequence derives from a man aged 55 to 70 in good health. The sequenced material came from blood. The CDR3 spells CAWRTSNSGANVLTF. CDR3 DNA sequence: TGTGCCTGGAGGACCTCTAACTCTGGGGCCAACGTCCTGACTTTC.